The 28 T cell receptor beta chains listed next were all sequenced from one sample in a study of T cell changes during pregnancy in multiple sclerosis. Profiled with immunoSEQ multiplex PCR; TCRdb holds only in-frame clones, not every one. The table includes 50,000 to 65,000 clones, around 93% detected once. The input for sequencing was CD8+ T cells from peripheral blood mononuclear cells, taken in the second trimester of pregnancy. The receptors come from a female donor with multiple sclerosis, enrolled in a pregnancy study.

V usage is TRBV5-1 and J usage is TRBJ2-7, with 7 positions matching TRBD2. The germline gives CDR1 SGHRS, CDR2 YFSETQ. Trimming at V came to 6 bases and at J to 3 bases, leaving 15 bases not matched to a gene. The CDR3 runs 16 residues. The CDR3 here is CASNPGVGAGSYEQYF. The CDR3 DNA is TGCGCCAGCAACCCGGGGGTCGGAGCGGGGAGCTACGAGCAGTACTTC.

V gene TRBV7-9 combines with J gene TRBJ2-7; 7 nucleotides align to TRBD2. The ends lost 3 bases at V and 2 bases at J; junction bases unmatched: 1. The CDR3 has 13 residues. CDR1 and CDR2 (germline): SEHNR, FQNEAQ (reference sequence). In DNA, the CDR3 is TGTGCCAGCAGCTTCGGGACTACCTACGAGCAGTACTTC. Its translation: CASSFGTTYEQYF.

The rearrangement uses TRBV10-2 and TRBJ1-2; 7 bases are a match to TRBD1. The junction had 9 bases not matched to a gene; V was cut back by 11 bases and J by 3 bases. Germline V gene data show CDR1 as WSHSY and CDR2 as SAAADI. This CDR3 has 13 residues. For the CDR3, the DNA is TGCGCCGCCTCGTTAAGGGGGCACTATGGCTACACCTTC. Protein sequence: CAASLRGHYGYTF.

The V gene is TRBV28, the J gene TRBJ2-1; TRBD2 matches at 7 bases. The germline V gene has CDR1 MDHEN and CDR2 SYDVKM. The CDR3 covers 13 residues. Unmatched junction bases numbered 6, after V lost 3 bases and J lost 10 bases. This chain's CDR3 is CASSLGGEGEQFF. CDR3 coding DNA: TGTGCCAGCAGTTTGGGAGGGGAAGGGGAGCAGTTCTTC. Together with reference TRBV28 and TRBJ2-1, the CDR3 gives the full variable domain: DVKVTQSSRYLVKRTGEKVFLECVQDMDHENMFWYRQDPGLGLRLIYFSYDVKMKEKGDIPEGYSVSREKKERFSLILESASTNQTSMYLCASSLGGEGEQFFGPGTRLTVL.

V and J are TRBV4-1 and TRBJ2-1; the match to TRBD2 covers 11 bases. Germline-derived CDR1 and CDR2 are MGHRA and YSYEKL. CDR3 length: 16 residues. V shed 4 bases and J 7 bases; nucleotides not matched to a gene: 9. Here the CDR3 reads CASSPNLAGGSNEQFF. DNA for the CDR3: TGCGCCAGCAGCCCCAATCTAGCGGGAGGTTCAAATGAGCAGTTCTTC.

J is TRBJ2-7 and V is TRBV27; 8 nucleotides align to TRBD2. This CDR3 comprises 13 residues. The V segment lost 6 bases and the J segment 7 bases; nucleotides outside the gene matches: 8. Germline V gives CDR1 MNHEY, CDR2 SMNVEV (reference sequence). In DNA form, the CDR3 reads TGTGCCAGCAGGGAACTAGCGGCAATGGAGCAGTACTTC. This gives the protein CASRELAAMEQYF.

This clone was found many times. The sample carries other DNA sequences with the same CDR3. CDR3 sequence reads: CASSEGTGGTEAFF. The CDR3 DNA sequence: TGTGCCAGCAGTGAAGGGACAGGGGGCACTGAAGCTTTCTTT. This chain uses TRBV6-1 with TRBJ1-1; TRBD1 matches 10 bases. CDR3 length: 14 amino acids. J gave up 4 bases and V 1 base, and 0 bases lay outside the gene matches. The germline CDR1 and CDR2 sequences are MNHNS and SASEGT.

This chain joins TRBV7-9 and TRBJ2-3; D is possibly TRBD1 (6 bases). V lost 2 bases and J 2 bases, leaving 8 bases between the germline ends. This CDR3 spans 14 amino acids. Germline assignment: CDR1 SEHNR and CDR2 FQNEAQ (reference sequence). DNA of the CDR3: TGTGCCAGCAGCTTAAACAGGGACACAGATACGCAGTATTTT. Its translation is CASSLNRDTDTQYF.

This clone was seen just once. V and J are TRBV5-4 and TRBJ2-1; 9 bases line up with TRBD2. CDR3 length: 14 residues. CDR1 SGHNT and CDR2 YYREEE come from the germline V gene (reference sequence). V trimming: 4 bases; J trimming: 9 bases; junction bases outside the gene matches: 8. The CDR3 DNA follows: TGTGCCAGCAGCATAGGACTAGCGAGGGGTGAGCAGTTCTTC. It translates to CASSIGLARGEQFF.

This clone was counted a few times. V and J are TRBV27 and TRBJ2-3; D may be TRBD1 (6 bases). This CDR3 is 14 amino acids long. Trimming removed 5 bases from V and 3 bases from J, with 12 bases in between. Germline values: CDR1 MNHEY, CDR2 SMNVEV (reference sequence). CDR3 amino acids: CASSQGMVTDTQYF. DNA of the CDR3: TGTGCCAGCAGTCAGGGGATGGTGACAGATACGCAGTATTTT.

The V and J genes are TRBV9 and TRBJ1-2, with no clear D. CDR3 length: 11 residues. In germline, CDR1 is SGDLS, CDR2 YYNGEE. Trimming removed 0 bases from V and 7 bases from J, with 4 bases in between. The CDR3 here is CASSVAGGYTF. CDR3 coding DNA: TGTGCCAGCAGCGTAGCCGGTGGCTACACCTTC.

This clone was picked up one time. The V and J genes are TRBV6-1 and TRBJ2-7; 8 nucleotides line up with TRBD1. The V segment lost 8 bases and the J segment 1 base; nucleotides outside the gene matches: 10. This CDR3 has 15 amino acids. The germline CDR1 and CDR2 sequences are MNHNS and SASEGT. CDR3 in amino acids: CASGRRQGRSYEQYF. CDR3 in DNA: TGTGCCAGCGGACGTCGACAGGGGCGATCCTACGAGCAGTACTTC.

The rearrangement links TRBV7-9 to TRBJ2-5, with a weak D call TRBD2 (5 bases). The CDR3 is made up of 13 amino acids. V shed 3 bases and J shed 4 bases, with 9 bases lying between them. CDR1 is SEHNR and CDR2 is FQNEAQ in the germline V gene (reference sequence). CDR3 protein: CASSFPGLETQYF. DNA of the CDR3: TGTGCCAGCAGCTTCCCCGGACTAGAGACCCAGTACTTC.

The chain couples TRBV6-6 to TRBJ1-1, with D perhaps TRBD1 (5 bases). Germline CDR1 reads MNHNY; CDR2 reads SVGAGI (reference sequence). The CDR3 is 13 residues long. V dropped 2 bases and J dropped 3 bases, with 7 bases sitting between them. CDR3 DNA: TGTGCCAGCAGTTACCAGGGCTACACTGAAGCTTTCTTT. Translation: CASSYQGYTEAFF.

This chain joins TRBV15 and TRBJ2-1, with D unresolved. V shed 3 bases and J shed 2 bases, with 8 bases lying between them. CDR3 length equals 14 residues. Looked up from germline, CDR1 is LNHNV and CDR2 is YYDKDF (reference sequence). CDR3 bases: TGTGCCACCAGCAGGCGCGCCACCTACAATGAGCAGTTCTTC. It codes for CATSRRATYNEQFF.

The rearrangement joins TRBV28 to TRBJ2-7, with 9 bases fitting TRBD2. Germline CDR1 and CDR2: MDHEN and SYDVKM. The junction had 9 bases not matched to a gene; V was cut back by 7 bases and J by 2 bases. This CDR3 has 15 amino acids. CDR3 bases: TGTGCCAGCAAGGTCTGGGCGGGAGGGCCCTACGAGCAGTACTTC. This translates into CASKVWAGGPYEQYF.

This clone was counted only a few times. The chain uses TRBV15 and TRBJ2-3; 9 bases are shared with TRBD2. Trimming cost V 4 bases and J 1 base; bases outside gene matches: 6. CDR3 size: 16 residues. Germline V gives CDR1 LNHNV, CDR2 YYDKDF (reference sequence). The CDR3 region is CATSNPLAGGTDTQYF. As DNA, the CDR3 is TGTGCCACCAGCAACCCGTTAGCGGGGGGCACAGATACGCAGTATTTT.

The chain employs TRBV28 and TRBJ2-1, with TRBD2 matching 12 bases. V trimming: 8 bases; J trimming: 6 bases; junction bases outside the gene matches: 5. CDR1 and CDR2 from the germline V gene are MDHEN and SYDVKM. The CDR3 loop spans 14 amino acids. The CDR3 loop reads CASATSGRINEQFF. In nucleotides, the CDR3 is TGTGCCAGCGCTACTAGCGGGAGGATCAATGAGCAGTTCTTC.

A word on this clone: Other DNA sequences of this sample code for an identical CDR3. The rearrangement links TRBV27 to TRBJ2-1, with D maybe TRBD2 (6 bases). CDR1 is MNHEY and CDR2 is SMNVEV in the germline V gene (reference sequence). V was shortened by 2 bases and J by 3 bases, with 11 bases between the two germline ends. The CDR3 totals 15 residues. The DNA of the CDR3 is TGTGCCAGCAGTTTAGGCGGGGTGGGCTACAATGAGCAGTTCTTC. This sequence encodes CASSLGGVGYNEQFF.

This rearrangement joins TRBV27 to TRBJ2-2; no clear D gene. V was clipped by 3 bases and J by 0 bases, with 14 bases between them. The CDR3 runs to 17 residues. Germline V gene sequence: CDR1 MNHEY, CDR2 SMNVEV (reference sequence). The CDR3: CASSFYELSANTGELFF. DNA for the CDR3: TGTGCCAGCAGTTTTTATGAGTTATCCGCGAACACCGGGGAGCTGTTTTTT.

V usage is TRBV6-4 and J usage is TRBJ2-1, with a weak D call TRBD2 (6 bases). Germline CDR1 is MRHNA and CDR2 is SNTAGT. The CDR3 is 15 residues long. The V end was cut by 3 bases, the J end by 3 bases, with 12 bases between. CDR3 sequence reads: CASSESGEFYNEQFF. The CDR3 bases are TGTGCCAGCAGTGAATCGGGGGAGTTCTACAATGAGCAGTTCTTC.

V usage is TRBV13 and J usage is TRBJ2-7, with 16 bases aligning to TRBD2. The germline V gene encodes CDR1 PRHDT and CDR2 FYEKMQ (reference sequence). With 5 bases clipped from V and 5 bases from J, the junction kept 6 bases outside the gene matches. The CDR3 sequence is 16 residues long. Written as DNA, the CDR3 is TGTGCCAGCAGCCAGGGGACTAGCGGGAGGGCCCACGAGCAGTACTTC. It is translated as CASSQGTSGRAHEQYF.

The chain has TRBV2 and TRBJ2-7; the D gene is possibly TRBD2 (5 bases). Germline V gene sequence: CDR1 SNHLY, CDR2 FYNNEI. V was cut by 1 base and J by 2 bases, with 6 bases left in between. There are 13 residues in the CDR3. The CDR3 coding sequence is TGTGCCAGCAGTGAAGGACTACCCTACGAGCAGTACTTC. The encoded protein is CASSEGLPYEQYF.

The rearrangement links TRBV5-4 to TRBJ1-1; a possible D gene is TRBD1 (5 bases). V was pared by 7 bases and J by 6 bases, with 13 bases between. Germline V lookup: CDR1 SGHNT, CDR2 YYREEE (reference sequence). CDR3 size: 12 residues. CDR3 protein: CASLNGGAEAFF. As DNA, the CDR3 is TGTGCCAGCCTCAACGGGGGGGCTGAAGCTTTCTTT.

The J gene is TRBJ1-1, the V gene TRBV5-8; TRBD1 might be the D (6 bases). CDR1 is SGHTS and CDR2 is YDEGEE in the germline V gene. V dropped 0 bases and J dropped 4 bases, with 22 bases sitting between them. CDR3 length: 18 residues. DNA of the CDR3: TGTGCCAGCAGCTTGGTGGGGCAGGAGGAAGGGGGATTCACTGAAGCTTTCTTT. It specifies CASSLVGQEEGGFTEAFF.

V is TRBV5-6 and J is TRBJ2-7; D gene unclear. V was clipped by 0 bases and J by 2 bases, with 9 bases between them. This CDR3 has 14 residues. CDR1 and CDR2 from the germline V gene are SGHDT and YYEEEE. CDR3 in amino acids: CASSLGQAAYEQYF. The CDR3 nucleotides read TGTGCCAGCAGCTTGGGGCAGGCTGCCTACGAGCAGTACTTC.

CDR3 sequence (DNA): TGTGCCAGCAGCTTAAATCCCGTGGCTAGCGCGACGGTCACTCCCACAGATACGCAGTATTTT. This encodes CASSLNPVASATVTPTDTQYF. J is TRBJ2-3 and V is TRBV7-7, with D possibly TRBD2 on 6 matching bases. Per the germline V gene, CDR1 is SSHAT and CDR2 is FNYEAQ (reference sequence). The CDR3 has 21 amino acids. Trimming removed 2 bases from V and 2 bases from J, with 29 bases in between.

The chain couples TRBV28 to TRBJ2-1; a possible D gene is TRBD2 (6 bases). Germline values: CDR1 MDHEN, CDR2 SYDVKM. The CDR3 sequence is 14 residues long. V lost 5 bases and J 10 bases, leaving 18 bases between the germline ends. The CDR3 is CASSPGLGYGEQFF. DNA of the CDR3: TGTGCCAGCAGTCCGGGACTCGGCTACGGGGAGCAGTTCTTC.